This T cell receptor (beta chain) originates from a study of cytomegalovirus exposure and HLA in healthy donors. Findings and caveats of the study: It emerged from a later analysis that several of the most significant clusters appeared to be linked to common viral pathogens. Earlier analysis looked at TCR beta V segments, and most were productive about 90% or about 30% of the time. The study found most TCR sequences rare, yet found some public TCRs in many donors.

13 Jbeta primers and 60 Vbeta primers were used for the PCR. Sequencing used immunoSEQ multiplex PCR; TCRdb keeps in-frame clones, though not all of them. The table lists approximately 130,000 clones, approximately 75% of them singletons, with more than 1.5% in the top ten. Regarding this clone: The antigen remains unidentified.

V gave up 2 bases and J gave up 6 bases; unmatched junction bases: 8. The CDR3 is made up of 15 amino acids. Germline V CDR1 and CDR2: MDHEN, SYDVKM. Specimen: PBMCs. The receptor's source is a man aged 35 to 55 in good health and CMV-seronegative. This chain uses TRBV28 with TRBJ2-7; 9 bases align to TRBD2. The CDR3: CASSLGVAGAPEQYF. DNA of the CDR3: TGTGCCAGCAGTTTAGGAGTAGCGGGAGCGCCCGAGCAGTACTTC.